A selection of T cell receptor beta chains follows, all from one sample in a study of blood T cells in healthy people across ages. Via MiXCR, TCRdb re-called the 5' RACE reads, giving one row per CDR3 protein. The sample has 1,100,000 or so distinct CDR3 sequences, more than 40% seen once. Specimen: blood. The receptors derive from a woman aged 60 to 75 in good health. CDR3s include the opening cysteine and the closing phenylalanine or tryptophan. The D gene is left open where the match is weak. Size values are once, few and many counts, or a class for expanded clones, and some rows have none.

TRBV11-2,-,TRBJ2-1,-,TGTGCCAGCAGCTCGCAAACGGGACTGGGTTTGATGTTAGAGCAGTTCTTC,CASSSQTGLGLMLEQFF
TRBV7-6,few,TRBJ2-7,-,TGTGCCAGCAGCCCCGGGGCTAGCTCCTACGAGCAGTACTTC,CASSPGASSYEQYF
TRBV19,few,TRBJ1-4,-,TGTGCCAGTACTAATTCTCCAGAACCAACTAATGAAAAACTGTTTTTT,CASTNSPEPTNEKLFF
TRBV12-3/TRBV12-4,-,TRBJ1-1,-,TGTGCCAGCAGCCGGACAAATGAAGCTTTCTTT,CASSRTNEAFF
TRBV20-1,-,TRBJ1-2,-,TGCAGTGCTAGTTCACAGGGACATGGCTACACCTTC,CSASSQGHGYTF
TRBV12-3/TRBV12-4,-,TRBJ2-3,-,TGTGCCAGCAGCAGAGGGACTGGAGATACGCAGTATTTT,CASSRGTGDTQYF
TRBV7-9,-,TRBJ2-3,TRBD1,TGTGCCAGCAGCAACCGACAGGGGAGGCGCACGGATACGCAGTATTTT,CASSNRQGRRTDTQYF
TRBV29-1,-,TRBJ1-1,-,TGCAGCGTTGGCGTGGGGGGGACTGAAGCTTTCTTT,CSVGVGGTEAFF
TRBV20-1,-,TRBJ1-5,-,TGCAGTGCTAACGGGGGTGGCAATCAGCCCCAGCATTTT,CSANGGGNQPQHF
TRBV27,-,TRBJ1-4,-,TGTGCCAGCAGCCGTTCCGGGGGCTGGGATGAAAAACTGTTTTTT,CASSRSGGWDEKLFF
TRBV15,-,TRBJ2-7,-,TGTGCCACCAGCAGAGATGCCGGGACTTACGAGCAGTACTTC,CATSRDAGTYEQYF
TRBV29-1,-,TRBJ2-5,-,TGCAGCGTTGAAGGGGTGCCACGGGAGACCCAGTACTTC,CSVEGVPRETQYF
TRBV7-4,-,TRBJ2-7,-,TGTGCCAGCAGCTTCCTAGTGACTGGGGTCCTCTACGAGCAGTACTTC,CASSFLVTGVLYEQYF
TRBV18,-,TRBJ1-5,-,TGTGCCAGCTCACAAGACAGAAATCAGTCCCAGCATTTT,CASSQDRNQSQHF
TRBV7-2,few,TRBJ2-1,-,TGTGCCAGCAGCCCCGGGGCAGATAGGTACAATGAGCAGTTCTTC,CASSPGADRYNEQFF
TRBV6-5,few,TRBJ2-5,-,TGTGCCAGCAGTTACTACAGAACACCGAGACAAGAGACCCAGTACTTC,CASSYYRTPRQETQYF
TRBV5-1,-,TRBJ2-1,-,TGCGCCAGCAGCTTAGCGCAGGGAGGGGGAGCTGAGCAGTTCTTC,CASSLAQGGGAEQFF
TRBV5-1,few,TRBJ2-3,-,TGCGCCAGCAGCTTACTGGGGGACACAGATACGCAGTATTTT,CASSLLGDTDTQYF
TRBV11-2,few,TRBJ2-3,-,TGTGCCAGCAGCTTAGAGGGTCGAAGTTTCACAGATACGCAGTATTTT,CASSLEGRSFTDTQYF
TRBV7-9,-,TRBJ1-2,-,TGTGCCAGCAGCGAAGTCCGGGCAGAGGGGACCTATGGCTACACCTTC,CASSEVRAEGTYGYTF
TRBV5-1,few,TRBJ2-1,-,TGCGCCAGCAGCTTGGCCTACAGTAACTCCTACAATGAGCAGTTCTTC,CASSLAYSNSYNEQFF
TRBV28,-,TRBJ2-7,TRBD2,TGTGCCAGCAGTTTAACCCTAGCGGGGACCTCCTACGAGCAGTACTTC,CASSLTLAGTSYEQYF
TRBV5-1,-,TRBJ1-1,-,TGCGCCAGCAGCTGGGGGTCGGGTGGATATGAAGCTTTCTTT,CASSWGSGGYEAFF
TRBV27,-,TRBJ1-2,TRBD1,TGTGCCAGCAGCCGGGACAGCGGGAATGGCTACACCTTC,CASSRDSGNGYTF
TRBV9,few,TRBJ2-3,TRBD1,TGTGCCAGCAGCGAGAGGACAGGGGCAACAGATACGCAGTATTTT,CASSERTGATDTQYF
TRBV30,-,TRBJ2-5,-,TGTGCCTGGAGTCGGGGGGCACGGGAGACCCAGTACTTC,CAWSRGARETQYF
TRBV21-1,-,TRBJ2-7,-,TGTGCCAGCAGCAAAGCGGCCGGAAGCTCCTACGAGCAGTACTTC,CASSKAAGSSYEQYF
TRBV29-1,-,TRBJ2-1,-,TGCAGCGCGGGGGGCGGGAGAGGAGATGAGCAGTTCTTC,CSAGGGRGDEQFF
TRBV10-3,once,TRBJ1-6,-,TGTGCCATCAGTAAGGCGGGGAATTCACCCCTCCACTTT,CAISKAGNSPLHF
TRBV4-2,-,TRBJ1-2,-,TGTGCCAGCACCCGGGATCCTGACAGGAACTATGGCTACACCTTC,CASTRDPDRNYGYTF
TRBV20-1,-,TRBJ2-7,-,TGCAGTGCTAGCCCGGACAACTCCTACGAGCAGTACTTC,CSASPDNSYEQYF
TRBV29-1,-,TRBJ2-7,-,TGCAGCGTTGAAGATCTGGGTAGCATTCACGAGCAGTACTTC,CSVEDLGSIHEQYF